This is a list of T cell receptor beta chains from one sample in a study of Ad26.COV2.S vaccination and SARS-CoV-2 variants. Assay used: immunoSEQ multiplex PCR; TCRdb lists only in-frame clones, some missing. The sample comprises some 480,000 clones, roughly 85% of which are singletons, and roughly 13% rests with the top ten. The sequences come from peripheral blood, collected in a trial of Ad26.COV2.S vaccine versus placebo. The receptors were sampled from a person aged 18-65 years who received the Ad26.COV2.S COVID-19 vaccine or a placebo. CDR3s include the opening cysteine and the closing phenylalanine or tryptophan. A D gene is named only where the DNA matches it firmly. Only part of the rows carry a size: once, few, many, or a class if the clone is expanded.

D gene: .; clone size: once; J gene: TRBJ1-2; V gene: TRBV4-3; CDR3 protein: CASSQAAAAPNAYTF; CDR3 DNA: TGCGCCAGCAGCCAAGCTGCGGCGGCGCCCAATGCCTACACCTTC
D gene: TRBD1; clone size: .; J gene: TRBJ2-3; V gene: TRBV28; CDR3 protein: CASKNRGKDTQYF; CDR3 DNA: TGTGCCAGCAAGAACAGGGGAAAGGATACGCAGTATTTT
D gene: .; clone size: .; J gene: TRBJ2-5; V gene: TRBV30; CDR3 protein: CAWSVLGPGRRETQYF; CDR3 DNA: TGTGCCTGGAGTGTATTGGGTCCCGGGCGGAGGGAGACCCAGTACTTC
D gene: TRBD2; clone size: .; J gene: TRBJ2-5; V gene: TRBV28; CDR3 protein: CASSPTSGRGIETQYF; CDR3 DNA: TGTGCCAGCAGTCCGACTAGCGGGAGAGGAATAGAGACCCAGTACTTC
D gene: .; clone size: .; J gene: TRBJ1-5; V gene: TRBV28; CDR3 protein: CASIPVRNQPQHF; CDR3 DNA: TGTGCCAGCATCCCCGTTCGCAATCAGCCCCAGCATTTT
D gene: .; clone size: .; J gene: TRBJ2-7; V gene: TRBV19; CDR3 protein: CASSMSFSRPSRRAPYEQYF; CDR3 DNA: TGTGCCAGTAGTATGAGTTTCAGCAGACCATCCCGGAGGGCGCCCTACGAGCAGTACTTC
D gene: TRBD2; clone size: once; J gene: TRBJ2-3; V gene: TRBV7-8; CDR3 protein: CASSLSGVRTDTQYF; CDR3 DNA: TGTGCCAGCAGCTTAAGCGGGGTCCGCACAGATACGCAGTATTTT
D gene: .; clone size: .; J gene: TRBJ2-7; V gene: TRBV4-2; CDR3 protein: CASSQGPVQGSYEQYF; CDR3 DNA: TGTGCCAGCAGCCAAGGACCCGTCCAAGGTTCCTACGAGCAGTACTTC
D gene: .; clone size: once; J gene: TRBJ2-1; V gene: TRBV5-1; CDR3 protein: CASSPRLGSNEQFF; CDR3 DNA: TGCGCCAGCAGCCCCCGCCTCGGATCCAATGAGCAGTTCTTC
D gene: .; clone size: .; J gene: TRBJ2-7; V gene: TRBV5-1; CDR3 protein: CASSLDNYEQYF; CDR3 DNA: TGCGCCAGCAGCTTGGACAACTACGAGCAGTACTTC
D gene: TRBD2; clone size: .; J gene: TRBJ2-1; V gene: TRBV30; CDR3 protein: CACGRAYEQFF; CDR3 DNA: TGTGCCTGCGGGAGGGCTTATGAGCAGTTCTTC
D gene: TRBD2; clone size: .; J gene: TRBJ2-1; V gene: TRBV24-1; CDR3 protein: CATSDESGLAGVGLYNEQFF; CDR3 DNA: TGTGCCACCAGTGATGAGAGCGGACTAGCGGGAGTGGGTCTCTACAATGAGCAGTTCTTC
D gene: TRBD1; clone size: .; J gene: TRBJ2-1; V gene: TRBV6-6; CDR3 protein: CASTKRTGDEQFF; CDR3 DNA: TGTGCCAGCACCAAGAGGACAGGGGATGAGCAGTTCTTC
D gene: .; clone size: once; J gene: TRBJ2-3; V gene: TRBV19; CDR3 protein: CASSVGTGTTDTQYF; CDR3 DNA: TGTGCCAGTAGTGTGGGGACTGGGACCACAGATACGCAGTATTTT
D gene: TRBD1; clone size: .; J gene: TRBJ2-7; V gene: TRBV28; CDR3 protein: CASSRLQGGQYF; CDR3 DNA: TGTGCCAGCAGCCGGTTACAGGGGGGGCAGTACTTC
D gene: TRBD1; clone size: .; J gene: TRBJ2-6; V gene: TRBV5-1; CDR3 protein: CASSTDRGRGLRNSGANVLTF; CDR3 DNA: TGCGCCAGCAGCACGGACAGGGGGCGCGGTTTACGGAACTCTGGGGCCAACGTCCTGACTTTC
D gene: .; clone size: .; J gene: TRBJ1-1; V gene: TRBV28; CDR3 protein: CASSSIGQGRTEAFF; CDR3 DNA: TGTGCCAGCAGTTCGATAGGACAAGGTAGGACTGAAGCTTTCTTT
D gene: .; clone size: .; J gene: TRBJ2-7; V gene: TRBV19; CDR3 protein: CASSLGYSSSYEQYF; CDR3 DNA: TGTGCCAGTTCCCTTGGCTACTCAAGCTCCTACGAGCAGTACTTC
D gene: TRBD2; clone size: .; J gene: TRBJ2-7; V gene: TRBV4-1; CDR3 protein: CASSPKLAGGPYEQYF; CDR3 DNA: TGCGCCAGCAGCCCGAAACTAGCGGGAGGGCCATACGAGCAGTACTTC
D gene: .; clone size: .; J gene: TRBJ2-1; V gene: TRBV20-1; CDR3 protein: CSASDPRPSYNEQFF; CDR3 DNA: TGCAGTGCTAGTGACCCCAGACCCTCCTACAATGAGCAGTTCTTC
D gene: TRBD2; clone size: .; J gene: TRBJ2-1; V gene: TRBV25-1; CDR3 protein: CASIRTSGSGSEQFF; CDR3 DNA: TGTGCCAGCATCCGGACTAGCGGGAGTGGGAGTGAGCAGTTCTTC
D gene: .; clone size: few; J gene: TRBJ2-1; V gene: TRBV6-1; CDR3 protein: CASSELGSPYNEQFF; CDR3 DNA: TGTGCCAGCAGTGAACTCGGGTCCCCCTACAATGAGCAGTTCTTC
D gene: TRBD2; clone size: few; J gene: TRBJ2-1; V gene: TRBV7-9; CDR3 protein: CASSILAGPSYNEQFF; CDR3 DNA: TGTGCCAGCAGCATACTAGCGGGGCCCTCCTACAATGAGCAGTTCTTC